The subject of this entry is one T cell receptor beta chain. Its antigen is not yet known. Nothing much larger sits one base from this clone, and base qualities are not available. The data are from a study of blood T cell repertoires in COVID-19 (TCRdb year 2020). As for the study more broadly: Samples from collaborators originated in the United States, Italy and Spain and spanned both the acute and convalescent phases of COVID-19. The repertoires were made available in a free public database intended to serve as a resource for research on the immune response to SARS-CoV-2. The samples were drawn from the first 160 participants of the ongoing ImmuneRACE study and from roughly 1,300 subjects provided by 6 global collaborators. The prospective study material was composed of cDNA or gDNA derived from T cells, B-cell-depleted T cells, or PBMCs. Where available, HLA class I and class II types were obtained from metadata supplied by the sample provider rather than from assay-based typing. A de-identified subject ID, COVID-19 status, age in years and sex were almost always included in the sample metadata. The dataset comprised deeply sampled blood TCRbeta repertoires from subjects exposed to, actively infected with, or recovered from COVID-19.

One collaborating source in Seattle enrolled patients while the patients were actively infected and followed the patients over time throughout the course of disease. Collaborating institutions collected whole blood in K2EDTA tubes following their own protocols. For TCRbeta analysis, collaborators shipped samples as frozen whole blood, isolated PBMCs, or DNA extracted from either of those sample types. The germline V gene yields LGHNA for CDR1 and YSLEER for CDR2. The CDR3 sequence holds 16 residues, the cysteine and phenylalanine included. Only the CDR3 region is kept as DNA, spanning 48 bases read in frame from base 1. V sheds 4 bases and J sheds 4 bases, leaving 17 bases between their ends. Paper-wide results and their limitations: How much clinical and demographic metadata was included differed by source and by participant, and the metadata was provided uncurated.

TCRbeta CDR3 regions were amplified from genomic DNA by means of the immunoSEQ Assay, a bias-controlled multiplex PCR. The published analysis was carried out like this. The number of nucleated cells in each sample was estimated by amplification of reference gene primers within the assay. Sequence reads were collapsed and filtered to measure the absolute abundance of every unique TCRbeta CDR3 rearrangement. For each sample, productive Simpson clonality was calculated as the square root of Simpson's diversity index across productive rearrangements. TCRdb mirrors the immuneACCESS table, restricted to in-frame sequences. Some clones are absent from its copies; in checked studies, under half trace to an unresolved V gene, and the reason for the others is unknown. V and J calls and clone size are those listed in that table; D and trimming were worked out from the DNA. This sample is represented by 150,000 or so clones; around 82% of them were singletons. The ten top clones hold 0.63% of the sample.

The sequence joins TRBV4-3 to TRBJ2-1, with no confidently assigned D gene. Sequenced: peripheral blood. This clonotype was sampled from a man aged 60-69 years with COVID-19, enrolled during active disease. The bases read TGCGCCAGCAGCCCTACAACGGGTTGGGTATACAATGAGCAGTTCTTC. Translated, it gives CASSPTTGWVYNEQFF.